Each of the 31 T cell receptor beta chains below was sequenced from the same sample in a study of T cell repertoires in cytomegalovirus infection (dated by TCRdb to about 2019). For these TCRs, the target antigens are not known. Sequenced using an Illumina HiSeq 1500. The public reads were quality trimmed at Q25 with fastp and then assembled into clones with MiXCR by TCRdb, keeping productive beta chains. Under each unique CDR3 protein, matching rows form one entry showing the most common genes and DNA. This sample lists about 20,000 distinct CDR3 sequences; around 43% were detected once. 90% to 95% of the sample comes from the top ten. The meaning of the sample's treatment or condition label: in vitro stimulation with specific CMV peptide epitopes to enrich CMV-specific T cells. The specimen comprised CD8+ T cells from cultured PBMCs, sampled from culture after CMV antigen stimulation. All receptors come from a human donor in good health (CMV status not recorded). Some clones in this sample may be carry-over from other donors' samples.

This clonotype came up once. The chain recombines TRBV4-1 with TRBJ2-7, with 9 bases matching TRBD1. V gave up 5 bases and J gave up 6 bases; unmatched junction bases: 8. Germline V gene data show CDR1 as MGHRA and CDR2 as YSYEKL. The CDR3 has 14 residues. The CDR3 DNA follows: TGCGCCAGCAGCTACCGGGACAGGGTAGGCGAGCAGTACTTC. Amino acid sequence: CASSYRDRVGEQYF.

This clonotype was observed many times. The genes are TRBV6-6 and TRBJ1-1, with D possibly TRBD1 on 5 matching bases. Germline CDR1 reads MNHNY; CDR2 reads SVGAGI (reference sequence). The CDR3 runs 18 residues. Trimming stripped 4 bases from V and 0 bases from J, with 21 bases between. Here the CDR3 DNA reads TGTGCCAGCAGTTCGACCGCGGGGGAGTCTGCTTTGAACACTGAAGCTTTCTTT. Amino acid sequence: CASSSTAGESALNTEAFF.

In this sample, this clonotype turned up a few times. This CDR3 is CASSEYRDSSSREQYF. As DNA, the CDR3 is TGTGCCAGCAGTGAATACCGGGACTCATCTTCCAGAGAGCAGTACTTC. The genes are TRBV6-1 and TRBJ2-7; tentatively, D is TRBD2 (6 bases). The CDR3 length is 16 residues. Trimming left V 2 bases short and J 7 bases short, with 21 bases between. CDR1 is MNHNS and CDR2 is SASEGT in the germline V gene.

The V and J genes are TRBV7-8 and TRBJ2-2; 9 bases line up with TRBD1. With 1 base clipped from V and 4 bases from J, the junction kept 13 bases outside the gene matches. The CDR3 spans 19 residues. CDR1 SGHVS and CDR2 FQNEAQ come from the germline V gene. The CDR3 sequence is CASSLEWRDRVTGTGELFF. In nucleotides, the CDR3 is TGTGCCAGCAGCTTAGAATGGAGGGACAGGGTTACGGGCACCGGGGAGCTGTTTTTT.

The CDR3 is CASSLAGSNYGYTF. CDR3 nucleotides: TGTGCCAGCAGCTTAGCGGGGTCGAACTATGGCTACACCTTC. This rearrangement joins TRBV7-9 to TRBJ1-2; D gene uncertain. Germline CDR1 SEHNR, CDR2 FQNEAQ (reference sequence). Trimming cost V 0 bases and J 2 bases, with 7 bases left between them. The CDR3 runs 14 residues.

This clonotype was counted ten times or more. The genes are TRBV7-8 and TRBJ2-2; D gene uncertain. In germline, CDR1 is SGHVS, CDR2 FQNEAQ. The V end was cut by 0 bases, the J end by 2 bases, with 7 bases between. The CDR3 consists of 15 residues. Here the CDR3 DNA reads TGTGCCAGCAGCTTAGCGCCGGCCAACACCGGGGAGCTGTTTTTT. This encodes CASSLAPANTGELFF.

This clonotype was seen a few times. A junction end diverges from the germline sequence, so it may reflect a read error. V and J are TRBV9 and TRBJ1-1; D is ambiguous. CDR3 length equals 16 residues. Germline CDR1 is SGDLS and CDR2 is YYNGEE. CDR3 coding DNA: TGTGCCAGCAGCCCCCATCAACAGAGCATGAACGCTGAAGCTTTCTTT. This encodes CASSPHQQSMNAEAFF.

V usage is TRBV7-8 and J usage is TRBJ1-5; perhaps TRBD1 as D (6 bases). The CDR3 has 16 residues. Trimming took 1 base from V and 1 from J, leaving 11 bases between them. Germline loops: CDR1 SGHVS, CDR2 FQNEAQ. The CDR3 spells CASSLEYQGSNQPQHF. The CDR3 bases are TGTGCCAGCAGCTTAGAGTACCAGGGGAGCAATCAGCCCCAGCATTTT. Combining the CDR3 with reference TRBV7-8 and TRBJ1-5 gives the whole variable domain GAGVSQSPRYKVAKRGQDVALRCDPISGHVSLFWYQQALGQGPEFLTYFQNEAQLDKSGLPSDRFFAERPEGSVSTLKIQRTQQEDSAVYLCASSLEYQGSNQPQHFGDGTRLSIL.

The chain employs TRBV12-3 or TRBV12-4 and TRBJ1-4; perhaps TRBD1 as D (5 bases). The CDR3 has 15 amino acids. The ends were cut back, 2 bases at V and 8 bases at J, with 15 bases in the middle. The chain's CDR3 is CASSLTRGLGEKLFF. CDR3 in DNA: TGTGCCAGCAGTTTAACCCGGGGGTTAGGGGAAAAACTGTTTTTT.

This clonotype was recorded a few times. This chain joins TRBV7-2 and TRBJ2-5, with TRBD1 matching 7 bases. The V and J ends lost 2 bases and 12 bases, in that order; junction bases with no gene match: 3. CDR3 length equals 11 residues. Germline loops: CDR1 SGHTA, CDR2 FQGNSA. Written as DNA, the CDR3 is TGTGCCAGCAGCTTAAGGGACAGAGAGTACTTC. Its translation is CASSLRDREYF.

The chain uses TRBV7-8 and TRBJ2-7; D is uncertain. Per the germline V gene, CDR1 is SGHVS and CDR2 is FQNEAQ. The CDR3 has 15 amino acids. Trimming pared 1 base from V and 4 bases from J, leaving 14 bases between. This CDR3 is CASSLERSNGYEQYF. CDR3 nucleotide sequence: TGTGCCAGCAGCTTAGAGCGAAGTAACGGTTACGAGCAGTACTTC.

The chain combines TRBV7-2 with TRBJ1-3; the match to TRBD1 covers 7 bases. With 5 bases clipped from V and 4 bases from J, the junction kept 5 bases outside the gene matches. The CDR3 extends over 14 amino acids. In germline, CDR1 is SGHTA, CDR2 FQGNSA. The CDR3: CASSKTGLGNTIYF. The CDR3 DNA is TGTGCCAGCAGCAAGACAGGGCTCGGAAACACCATATATTTT.

In its sample, this clonotype was seen a few times. This chain connects TRBV7-9 to TRBJ1-4; 7 nucleotides line up with TRBD1. The CDR3 runs to 15 residues. J lost 3 bases, V lost 4 bases, and 5 bases had no gene match. CDR1 SEHNR and CDR2 FQNEAQ come from the germline V gene (reference sequence). CDR3 coding DNA: TGTGCCAGCAGCTCAAGGGGGCAGCCTAATGAAAAACTGTTTTTT. Translation: CASSSRGQPNEKLFF. Using reference TRBV7-9 and TRBJ1-4 for the parts outside the CDR3, the full variable domain is DTGVSQNPRHKITKRGQNVTFRCDPISEHNRLYWYRQTLGQGPEFLTYFQNEAQLEKSRLLSDRFSAERPKGSFSTLEIQRTEQGDSAMYLCASSSRGQPNEKLFFGSGTQLSVL.

This clonotype was seen a few times. The rearrangement joins TRBV12-3 or TRBV12-4 to TRBJ1-2; D gene ambiguous. CDR3 size: 15 residues. Trimming took 5 bases from V and 1 from J, leaving 14 bases between them. CDR3 in amino acids: CASSPRAWGNYGYTF. The CDR3 region has the DNA TGTGCCAGCAGTCCCCGGGCCTGGGGTAACTATGGCTACACCTTC.

The table lists this clonotype with many counts. The chain uses TRBV7-2 and TRBJ2-1; D unresolved. The germline CDR1 and CDR2 sequences are SGHTA and FQGNSA. The CDR3 covers 15 residues. Trimming left V 2 bases short and J 0 bases short, with 8 bases between. The CDR3 region is CASSLQGISYNEQFF. The CDR3 bases are TGTGCCAGCAGCTTACAAGGCATCTCCTACAATGAGCAGTTCTTC.

This clonotype was seen a few times. The chain combines TRBV12-3 or TRBV12-4 with TRBJ2-2, with 13 bases aligning to TRBD2. This CDR3 is built from 15 residues. J was trimmed by 7 bases and V by 4 bases; bases with no gene match: 3. The CDR3 region has the DNA TGTGCCAGCAGTTCGGGACTAGCGGGGAGCGGGGAGCTGTTTTTT. Translating it yields CASSSGLAGSGELFF.

This clonotype has only one observation. The chain employs TRBV12-3 or TRBV12-4 and TRBJ2-2; 10 bases map to TRBD1. The J segment lost 3 bases and the V segment lost 4 bases, leaving 14 bases of the junction unmatched. The CDR3 consists of 19 residues. CDR3 DNA sequence: TGTGCCAGCAGTTCCTCCCCAACCAGGACAGGGGGGGACACCGGGGAGCTGTTTTTT. It translates to CASSSSPTRTGGDTGELFF.

The rearrangement uses TRBV6-1 and TRBJ2-1, with D maybe TRBD1 (7 bases). CDR1 is MNHNS and CDR2 is SASEGT in the germline V gene. This CDR3 has 15 residues. V lost 6 bases, J lost 7 bases, and 19 bases lay in between. Here the CDR3 reads CASSRQGGAGNEQFF. The CDR3 DNA follows: TGTGCCAGCAGCCGGCAAGGGGGCGCGGGGAATGAGCAGTTCTTC.

This clonotype has more than one count but fewer than ten. The V and J genes are TRBV27 and TRBJ1-3; 7 nucleotides agree with TRBD1. CDR1 is MNHEY and CDR2 is SMNVEV in the germline V gene (reference sequence). With 5 bases clipped from V and 0 bases from J, the junction kept 10 bases outside the gene matches. The CDR3 consists of 17 residues. The CDR3 loop reads CASSPRQGFFSGNTIYF. As DNA, the CDR3 is TGTGCCAGCAGTCCGAGACAGGGATTCTTCTCTGGAAACACCATATATTTT.

The gene calls are TRBV20-1 and TRBJ2-5; 7 bases align to TRBD1. V was clipped by 3 bases and J by 5 bases; unmatched bases: 3. The CDR3 extends over 12 amino acids. Germline CDR1 DFQATT, CDR2 SNEGSKA (reference sequence). In DNA, the CDR3 is TGCAGTGCTAGCGGGACAGCGGAGACCCAGTACTTC. Translating it yields CSASGTAETQYF.

This clonotype appeared a few times. The chain employs TRBV19 and TRBJ2-3; D may be TRBD1 (6 bases). The CDR3 is 15 amino acids. Trimming stripped 4 bases from V and 0 bases from J, with 11 bases between. Germline values: CDR1 LNHDA, CDR2 SQIVND (reference sequence). The CDR3 loop reads CASSTDSASTDTQYF. For the CDR3, the DNA is TGTGCCAGTAGTACGGACAGTGCTAGCACAGATACGCAGTATTTT. The full variable domain, rest sourced from reference TRBV19 and TRBJ2-3, is DGGITQSPKYLFRKEGQNVTLSCEQNLNHDAMYWYRQDPGQGLRLIYYSQIVNDFQKGDIAEGYSVSREKKESFPLTVTSAQKNPTAFYLCASSTDSASTDTQYFGPGTRLTVL.

V gene TRBV6-2 or TRBV6-3 combines with J gene TRBJ2-7; TRBD1 might be the D (5 bases). CDR3 size: 14 residues. Trimming took 2 bases from V and 0 from J, leaving 8 bases between them. Looked up from germline, CDR1 is MNHEY and CDR2 is SVGEGT. The CDR3 protein is CASSYGAASYEQYF. CDR3 in DNA: TGTGCCAGCAGTTACGGGGCGGCCTCCTACGAGCAGTACTTC.

The chain employs TRBV5-5 and TRBJ2-7; D perhaps matches TRBD2 (5 bases). Trimming cost V 4 bases and J 0 bases, with 14 bases left between them. CDR3 length equals 15 residues. CDR1 and CDR2 from the germline V gene are SGHKS and YYEKEE (reference sequence). CDR3 amino acids: CASSPEWRSSYEQYF. The CDR3 DNA is TGTGCCAGCAGCCCCGAGTGGAGGAGCTCCTACGAGCAGTACTTC. Combining the CDR3 with reference TRBV5-5 and TRBJ2-7 gives the whole variable domain DAGVTQSPTHLIKTRGQQVTLRCSPISGHKSVSWYQQVLGQGPQFIFQYYEKEERGRGNFPDRFSARQFPNYSSELNVNALLLGDSALYLCASSPEWRSSYEQYFGPGTRLTVT.

This chain uses TRBV5-1 with TRBJ1-5; D is undetermined. The CDR3 length is 16 residues. The V gene lost 0 bases and the J gene lost 4 bases, with 14 bases spanning the gap. The germline V gene has CDR1 SGHRS and CDR2 YFSETQ. Written as DNA, the CDR3 is TGCGCCAGCAGCTTGGGATCGCTGAACCAGAATCAGCCCCAGCATTTT. This sequence encodes CASSLGSLNQNQPQHF.

This chain joins TRBV5-4 and TRBJ2-2; TRBD2 might be the D (6 bases). CDR1 is SGHNT and CDR2 is YYREEE in the germline V gene (reference sequence). V was pared by 0 bases and J by 5 bases, with 8 bases between. This CDR3 has 14 residues. CDR3 sequence reads: CASSLGLGTGELFF. The CDR3 DNA follows: TGTGCCAGCAGCTTGGGACTAGGGACCGGGGAGCTGTTTTTT.

The gene calls are TRBV5-3 and TRBJ2-1; D might be TRBD2 (5 bases). TRBV5-3 has ORF status, its function being uncertain. The CDR3 runs to 18 residues. The V gene lost 8 bases and the J gene lost 8 bases, with 32 bases spanning the gap. CDR3 amino acids: CASTPDLGTGKKNDEQFF. In DNA form, the CDR3 reads TGTGCCAGCACCCCCGATCTAGGAACGGGAAAGAAAAACGATGAGCAGTTCTTC.

This clonotype has at least ten counts. The V and J genes are TRBV20-1 and TRBJ2-7; 8 bases agree with TRBD2. The V segment lost 2 bases and the J segment 3 bases; nucleotides outside the gene matches: 9. CDR3 length: 15 amino acids. The germline gives CDR1 DFQATT, CDR2 SNEGSKA (reference sequence). CDR3 DNA sequence: TGCAGTGCTAGATACCCAGCGGGGGCGGACTACGAGCAGTACTTC. This translates into CSARYPAGADYEQYF.

The V gene is TRBV5-1, the J gene TRBJ2-1; 8 bases agree with TRBD2. CDR1 and CDR2 (germline): SGHRS, YFSETQ. The J segment lost 4 bases and the V segment lost 3 bases, leaving 15 bases of the junction unmatched. The CDR3 loop spans 18 amino acids. The CDR3 region is CASSWPGTPTGGYNEQFF. In DNA form, the CDR3 reads TGCGCCAGCAGCTGGCCCGGGACTCCCACGGGAGGGTACAATGAGCAGTTCTTC. Full variable domain (outside the CDR3, taken from reference TRBV5-1 and TRBJ2-1): KAGVTQTPRYLIKTRGQQVTLSCSPISGHRSVSWYQQTPGQGLQFLFEYFSETQRNKGNFPGRFSGRQFSNSRSEMNVSTLELGDSALYLCASSWPGTPTGGYNEQFFGPGTRLTVL.

Ten or more counts support this clonotype. This chain joins TRBV7-6 and TRBJ2-7; D is perhaps TRBD1 or TRBD2 (5 bases each). The germline V and J ends were trimmed by 3 bases and 2 bases, with 17 bases remaining between them. Germline CDR1 and CDR2: SGHVS and FNYEAQ. This CDR3 has 16 residues. CDR3 DNA sequence: TGTGCCAGCAGCTTGACATCCTCCGGGGCCCCCTACGAGCAGTACTTC. This codes for CASSLTSSGAPYEQYF.

This clonotype was seen a handful of times. The rearrangement links TRBV7-9 to TRBJ2-1; 7 nucleotides agree with TRBD2. V lost 3 bases to trimming and J lost 4 bases; unmatched junction nucleotides: 3. The length of the CDR3 is 14 residues. Germline CDR1 SEHNR, CDR2 FQNEAQ (reference sequence). CDR3 DNA sequence: TGTGCCAGCAGCTTTGGGACTATTTACAATGAGCAGTTCTTC. It yields the protein CASSFGTIYNEQFF.

The chain's CDR3 is CASSLERQAQNEKLFF. As DNA, the CDR3 is TGTGCCAGCAGCTTAGAACGACAAGCCCAAAATGAAAAACTGTTTTTT. The J gene is TRBJ1-4, the V gene TRBV11-2; D gene ambiguous. CDR3 length equals 16 residues. Trimming took 0 bases from V and 5 from J, leaving 13 bases between them. Germline-derived CDR1 and CDR2 are SGHAT and FQNNGV.